The TCR beta chain under discussion was sequenced for a study of cytomegalovirus exposure and HLA in healthy donors. Overall study context: The same platform as the roughly 700 first-cohort repertoires was used for the 120 validation repertoires, a later analysis reported. The study, taken as a whole, reports: Investigators reported 164 TCR beta chains as tied to cytomegalovirus. Cytomegalovirus status was reportedly diagnosed by the classifier with high specificity and sensitivity.

Method: immunoSEQ multiplex PCR; TCRdb's copy keeps in-frame clones and lacks some. The sample contains about 100,000 clones, almost 96% of which appear only once. The CDR3 runs to 17 residues. CDR1 and CDR2 from the germline V gene are LNHDA and SQIVND (reference sequence). The ends were cut back, 3 bases at V and 0 bases at J, with 17 bases in the middle. In the case of this clone: Its antigen is unidentified.

The sequencing sample was made of PBMCs. The receptor comes from a woman between 18 and 30 years old in good health and CMV-seronegative. The chain couples TRBV19 to TRBJ1-1; perhaps TRBD1 as D (6 bases). The CDR3 reads CASSMRGGGNLNTEAFF. In DNA, the CDR3 is TGTGCCAGTAGTATGAGAGGGGGGGGGAACCTGAACACTGAAGCTTTCTTT.